This TCR beta chain came from a study of tumor and adjacent non-tumor tissue in lung cancer. Study details: The patients, roughly eleven men and 5 women, were roughly 30 to 76 with stage I to III disease.

The CDR3 extends over 10 amino acids. Germline CDR1 is SQVTM and CDR2 is ANQGSEA. The study, taken as a whole, reports: In normal lung, the top 100 clones were significantly more dominant than in tumor. Patients with more diverse tumor TCRs had worse survival.

Comments on this clonotype: Its matching antigen is unknown. One end of the junction varies from germline; a read error may be responsible.

A modified ARM-PCR protocol with three rounds of nested PCR amplified TCRbeta. TCRdb analysed the multiplex PCR reads with MiXCR anew, one entry per CDR3 protein. Among 70,000 to 95,000 distinct CDR3 sequences, less than 85% were seen once, and the ten largest hold approximately 40%. The template was RNA from unsorted bulk tissue. Distant lung tissue was collected more than 3 cm away from the tumor edge. V is TRBV29-1 and J is TRBJ2-7; D remains ambiguous. The clonotype comes from a man between 70 and 80 years old with non-small cell lung cancer. The specimen was distant non-tumor lung tissue. The CDR3 loop reads CSARSYEQYF. The DNA of the CDR3 is TGCAGCGCCAGGAGCTACGAACAGTACTTC.